These T cell receptor beta chains were read from a single sample in a study of CD8 T cells in Susac syndrome. From the immunoSEQ multiplex PCR reads, TCRdb called clonotypes with MiXCR, one entry per CDR3 protein. The sample includes 130,000 or so distinct CDR3 sequences, about 95% of them seen just once. The sequenced sample consisted of CD4+ T cells from PBMCs. These TCRs come from a human donor in good health. Each CDR3 is given with its conserved first and last residue. The D gene is left open where the match is weak. The size of a clone is reported for some rows only, either as once, few or many, or as a class for expanded clones.

TRBD1,TRBJ2-2,13,TRBV24-1,few,TGTGCCACCGGGGGACAGGGTTCCGGGGAGCTGTTTTTT,CATGGQGSGELFF
NA,TRBJ2-1,13,TRBV29-1,NA,TGCAGCGTTGATGTCCAGGGGAACAATGAGCAGTTCTTC,CSVDVQGNNEQFF
TRBD2,TRBJ2-5,17,TRBV20-1,NA,TGCAGTGCTAGAGATTCGGGAGGCCTAACCCTCCAAGAGACCCAGTACTTC,CSARDSGGLTLQETQYF
NA,TRBJ1-5,15,TRBV7-2,NA,TGTGCCAGCAGCTTAGCGGGGGGTTTGAATCAGCCCCAGCATTTT,CASSLAGGLNQPQHF
NA,TRBJ2-3,19,TRBV27,NA,TGTGCCAGCGGGAGTGGCAGAGAGGCCAGGGGCTCGGTCACAGATACGCAGTATTTT,CASGSGREARGSVTDTQYF
NA,TRBJ1-3,14,TRBV12-3/TRBV12-4,NA,TGTGCCAGCAGTTTTGGGGACTCTGGAAACACCATATATTTT,CASSFGDSGNTIYF
TRBD1,TRBJ1-1,10,TRBV20-1,NA,TGCAGTGCTACAGACAGGGACGCTTTCTTT,CSATDRDAFF
NA,TRBJ1-2,16,TRBV3-1,NA,TGTGCCAGCAGCCAAGTTGATCGGGCTTCTAACTATGGCTACACCTTC,CASSQVDRASNYGYTF
NA,TRBJ1-1,13,TRBV3-1,NA,TGTGCCAGCAGCCAAGGCTTTGTCGCTGAAGCTTTCTTT,CASSQGFVAEAFF
TRBD2,TRBJ2-1,15,TRBV4-2,NA,TGTGCCAGCGCCAGGACTAGCGGGACCTACAATGAGCAGTTCTTC,CASARTSGTYNEQFF
TRBD1,TRBJ2-1,15,TRBV6-5,NA,TGTGCCAGCAGTTTTGGGACAGGGTTGTACAATGAGCAGTTCTTC,CASSFGTGLYNEQFF
NA,TRBJ2-5,12,TRBV20-1,NA,TGCAGTGCTCCGCAGGGAGGAGAGACCCAGTACTTC,CSAPQGGETQYF
NA,TRBJ1-2,16,TRBV5-1,NA,TGCGCCAGCAGCTTCACCACCCAGGGGAGGAACTATGGCTACACCTTC,CASSFTTQGRNYGYTF
TRBD1,TRBJ1-1,15,TRBV6-1,NA,TGTGCCAGCAGTGACCAACCGGGACAGGGGATTGAAGCTTTCTTT,CASSDQPGQGIEAFF
NA,TRBJ1-2,15,TRBV5-1,NA,TGCGCCAGCAGCTTGGCCTCAGGGAAAGACTATGGCTACACCTTC,CASSLASGKDYGYTF
NA,TRBJ2-2,16,TRBV7-8,NA,TGTGCCAGCAGCTTACGGAGGGTACCAAACACCGGGGAGCTGTTTTTT,CASSLRRVPNTGELFF
TRBD2,TRBJ2-1,13,TRBV29-1,NA,TGCAGCGTTGAGGCTAGCGGAGACAATGAGCAGTTCTTC,CSVEASGDNEQFF
NA,TRBJ2-1,19,TRBV23-1,NA,TGCGCCAGCACAGGGGACTTAAGGCGGGAGACCTCTTCATACAATGAGCAGTTCTTC,CASTGDLRRETSSYNEQFF
NA,TRBJ2-3,15,TRBV5-1,NA,TGCGCCAGCAACCCCCCTCCGGGTCTAACAGATACGCAGTATTTT,CASNPPPGLTDTQYF
NA,TRBJ2-3,13,TRBV10-2,NA,TGCGCCAGCGGACTCCGGGGTACAGATACGCAGTATTTT,CASGLRGTDTQYF
NA,TRBJ1-2,13,TRBV29-1,NA,TGCAGCGTTACGTTGGGCCAGGGCCGTGGCTACACCTTC,CSVTLGQGRGYTF
NA,TRBJ2-7,12,TRBV20-1,once,TGCAGTGCTAGAGAAGGGAACTACGAGCAGTACTTC,CSAREGNYEQYF
NA,TRBJ2-6,15,TRBV7-2,once,TGTGCCAGCAGCTATACAGGGTCTGGGGCCAACGTCCTGACTTTC,CASSYTGSGANVLTF
NA,TRBJ2-2,12,TRBV7-8,NA,TGTGCCAGCAGGACAGAGGGCGGGGAGCTGTTTTTT,CASRTEGGELFF
NA,TRBJ2-3,15,TRBV30,NA,TGTGCCTGGAAATCACCTTATACTAGCACAGATACGCAGTATTTT,CAWKSPYTSTDTQYF
TRBD1,TRBJ2-7,13,TRBV15,few,TGTGCCACCAGCCGGGACAGGGAGTACGAGCAGTACTTC,CATSRDREYEQYF
NA,TRBJ2-3,14,TRBV2,NA,TGTGCCAGCAGAATCGGACAGAGCACAGATACGCAGTATTTT,CASRIGQSTDTQYF
NA,TRBJ2-5,15,TRBV5-1,once,TGCGCCAGCAGCTTGGCGTCCGGGAGTTGGGAGACCCAGTACTTC,CASSLASGSWETQYF
TRBD2,TRBJ2-1,14,TRBV7-2,NA,TGTGCCAGCAGCACTAGCGGGTCCCAGGGTGAGCAGTTCTTC,CASSTSGSQGEQFF
NA,TRBJ2-7,14,TRBV5-4,NA,TGTGCCAGCAGCCAAGACAGTACGGCCTACGAGCAGTACTTC,CASSQDSTAYEQYF
NA,TRBJ1-2,15,TRBV4-3,NA,TGCGCCAGCAGCCAAGGAGGGAACGCTAACTATGGCTACACCTTC,CASSQGGNANYGYTF
NA,TRBJ2-7,14,TRBV4-2,few,TGTGCCAGCAGCCAAGAGGCACAAAAGTACGAGCAGTACTTC,CASSQEAQKYEQYF
NA,TRBJ1-4,14,TRBV12-3/TRBV12-4,once,TGTGCCACCGACGGACCAGGGTCGCGAGAAAAACTGTTTTTT,CATDGPGSREKLFF